The source of this TCR beta chain is a study of cytomegalovirus exposure and HLA in healthy donors. For this clone: Its antigen is unidentified.

Whole-study findings and limits: An analysis was carried out later, and it reportedly showed fewer N-insertions in an Asian-associated ancestry cluster than the roughly 700-donor mean.

PCR amplification relied on 60 Vbeta primers (plus 13 Jbeta primers). Sequencing used immunoSEQ multiplex PCR; TCRdb keeps in-frame clones, though not all of them. The sample has 110,000 or so clones, approximately 69% seen once. The CDR3 loop spans 16 amino acids. Trimming at V came to 5 bases and at J to 0 bases, leaving 8 bases not matched to a gene. In germline, CDR1 is WSHSY, CDR2 SAAADI. The sample consisted of PBMCs. The chain links TRBV10-2 to TRBJ2-5, with 8 positions matching TRBD1. The receptor was derived from a man aged 25-45 years in good health and CMV-seronegative. The CDR3 loop reads CASSPQGATYQETQYF. In DNA form, the CDR3 reads TGCGCCAGCAGTCCCCAGGGGGCCACGTACCAAGAGACCCAGTACTTC.